This T cell receptor beta chain was profiled in a study of blood T cell repertoires in COVID-19. Turning to the study itself: Acute and convalescent COVID-19 specimens originated in the United States, Italy and Spain. PBMCs, B-cell-depleted T cells, or T cells provided the cDNA or gDNA that made up the material.

This clone showed up just a few times. As originally analysed: How many nucleated cells were present was estimated from reference gene primer amplification. Data came from immunoSEQ multiplex PCR; TCRdb stores just in-frame clones and leaves some out. V, J and clone size reflect that table, while D and trimming were determined from the DNA. This sample has around 81,000 clones; roughly 88% occur once, and the top ten carry around 4.8%. Germline lookup yields CDR1 SGHDT and CDR2 YYEEEE. The CDR3 has 14 residues. Germline trimming cut 2 bases from V and 7 bases from J; bases unmatched to any gene: 5. The chain links TRBV5-6 to TRBJ1-2; 10 nucleotides agree with TRBD1. The origin of this receptor is a woman older than 75 with acute or convalescent COVID-19. The sequenced sample was peripheral blood. The DNA of the CDR3 is TGTGCCAGCAGCTTAGACAGGGGGCGTATTGGCTACACCTTC. Residues: CASSLDRGRIGYTF. Based on the CDR3 plus reference TRBV5-6 and TRBJ1-2, the full variable domain is DAGVTQSPTHLIKTRGQQVTLRCSPKSGHDTVSWYQQALGQGPQFIFQYYEEEERQRGNFPDRFSGHQFPNYSSELNVNALLLGDSALYLCASSLDRGRIGYTFGSGTRLTVV.